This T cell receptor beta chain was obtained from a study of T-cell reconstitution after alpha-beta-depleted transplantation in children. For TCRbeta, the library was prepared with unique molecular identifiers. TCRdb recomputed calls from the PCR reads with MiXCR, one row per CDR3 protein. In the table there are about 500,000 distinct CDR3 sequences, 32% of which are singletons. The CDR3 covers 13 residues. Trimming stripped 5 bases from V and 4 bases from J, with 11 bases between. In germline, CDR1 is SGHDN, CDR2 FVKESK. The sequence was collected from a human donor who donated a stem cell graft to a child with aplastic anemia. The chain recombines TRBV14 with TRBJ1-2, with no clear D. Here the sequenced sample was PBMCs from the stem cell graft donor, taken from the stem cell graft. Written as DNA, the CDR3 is TGTGCCAGCAGCGCCGGGGTGAGCTATGGCTACACCTTC. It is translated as CASSAGVSYGYTF.